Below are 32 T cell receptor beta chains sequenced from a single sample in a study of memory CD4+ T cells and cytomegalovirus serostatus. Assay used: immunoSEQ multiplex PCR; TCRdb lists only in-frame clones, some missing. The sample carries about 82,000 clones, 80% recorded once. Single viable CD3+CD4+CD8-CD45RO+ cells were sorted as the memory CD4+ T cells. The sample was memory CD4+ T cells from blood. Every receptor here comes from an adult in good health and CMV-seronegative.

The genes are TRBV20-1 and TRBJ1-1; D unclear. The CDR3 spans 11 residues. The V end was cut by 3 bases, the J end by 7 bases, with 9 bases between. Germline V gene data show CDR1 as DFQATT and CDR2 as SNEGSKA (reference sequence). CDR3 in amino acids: CSASRLGEAFF. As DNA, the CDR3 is TGCAGTGCTAGCCGTTTAGGTGAAGCTTTCTTT.

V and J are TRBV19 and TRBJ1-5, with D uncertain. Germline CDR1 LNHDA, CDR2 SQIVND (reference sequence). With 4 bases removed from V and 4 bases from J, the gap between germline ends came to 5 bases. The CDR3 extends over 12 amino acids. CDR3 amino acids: CASSNQNQPQHF. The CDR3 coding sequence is TGTGCCAGTAGTAACCAGAATCAGCCCCAGCATTTT.

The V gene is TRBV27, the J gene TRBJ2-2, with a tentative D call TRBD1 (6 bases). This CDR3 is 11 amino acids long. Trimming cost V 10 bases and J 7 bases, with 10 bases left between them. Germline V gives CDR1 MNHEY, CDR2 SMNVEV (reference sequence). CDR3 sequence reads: CATRGYGELFF. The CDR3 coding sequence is TGTGCCACCAGGGGATACGGGGAGCTGTTTTTT.

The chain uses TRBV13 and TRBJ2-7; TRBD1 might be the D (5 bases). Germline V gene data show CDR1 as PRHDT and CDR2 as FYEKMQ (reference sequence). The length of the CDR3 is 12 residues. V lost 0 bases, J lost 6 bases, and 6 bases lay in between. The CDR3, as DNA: TGTGCCAGCAGCTTAGGAGGGGTCGAGCAGTACTTC. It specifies CASSLGGVEQYF.

The CDR3: CASSLAGTEPSYTF. The CDR3 coding sequence is TGCGCCAGCAGCCTAGCCGGGACAGAACCGTCCTACACCTTC. V gene TRBV4-1 combines with J gene TRBJ1-2; 7 bases map to TRBD1. Germline V lookup: CDR1 MGHRA, CDR2 YSYEKL. The CDR3 runs 14 residues. The junction had 12 bases not matched to a gene; V was cut back by 4 bases and J by 10 bases.

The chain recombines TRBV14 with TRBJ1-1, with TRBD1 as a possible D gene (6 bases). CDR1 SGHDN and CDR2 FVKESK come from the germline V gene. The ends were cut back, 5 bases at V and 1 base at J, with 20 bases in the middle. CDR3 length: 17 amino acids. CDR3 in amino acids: CASSGNRGQKQNTEAFF. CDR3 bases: TGTGCCAGCAGCGGAAACCGCGGACAGAAACAGAACACTGAAGCTTTCTTT.

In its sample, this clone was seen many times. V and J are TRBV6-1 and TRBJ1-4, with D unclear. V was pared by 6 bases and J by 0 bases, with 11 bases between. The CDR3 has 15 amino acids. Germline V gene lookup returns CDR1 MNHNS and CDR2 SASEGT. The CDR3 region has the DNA TGTGCCAGCAGCAGGTGGACGGCAACTAATGAAAAACTGTTTTTT. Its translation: CASSRWTATNEKLFF.

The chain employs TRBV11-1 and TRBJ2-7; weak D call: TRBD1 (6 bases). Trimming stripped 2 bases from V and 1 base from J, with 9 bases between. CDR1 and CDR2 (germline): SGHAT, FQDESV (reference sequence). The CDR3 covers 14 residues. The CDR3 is CASSLSGTSYEQYF. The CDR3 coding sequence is TGTGCCAGCAGCTTATCGGGGACATCCTACGAGCAGTACTTC.

The DNA for the CDR3 is TGTGCCGGCCGGGCGCAACCGCAAGAGACCCAGTACTTC. Translating it yields CAGRAQPQETQYF. V gene TRBV2 combines with J gene TRBJ2-5; D gene ambiguous. Trimming left V 11 bases short and J 2 bases short, with 15 bases between. Germline CDR1 is SNHLY and CDR2 is FYNNEI. This CDR3 comprises 13 residues.

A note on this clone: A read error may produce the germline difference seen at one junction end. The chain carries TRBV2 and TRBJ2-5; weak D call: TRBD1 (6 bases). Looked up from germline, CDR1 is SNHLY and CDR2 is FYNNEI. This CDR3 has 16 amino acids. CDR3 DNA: TGTGCCAGCAGGGAAGGGGGTAGGGTAGTCCAAGAGACCCAGTACTTC. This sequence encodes CASREGGRVVQETQYF. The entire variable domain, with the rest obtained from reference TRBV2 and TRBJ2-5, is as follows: EPEVTQTPSHQVTQMGQEVILRCVPISNHLYFYWYRQILGQKVEFLVSFYNNEISEKSEIFDDQFSVERPDGSNFTLKIRSTKLEDSAMYFCASREGGRVVQETQYFGPGTRLLVL.

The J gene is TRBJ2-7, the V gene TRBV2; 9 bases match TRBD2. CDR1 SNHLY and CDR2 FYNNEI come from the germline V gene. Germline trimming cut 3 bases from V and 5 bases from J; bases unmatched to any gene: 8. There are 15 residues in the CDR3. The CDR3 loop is CASSEAPAGGNEQYF. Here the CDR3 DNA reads TGTGCCAGCAGTGAGGCCCCAGCGGGGGGAAACGAGCAGTACTTC.

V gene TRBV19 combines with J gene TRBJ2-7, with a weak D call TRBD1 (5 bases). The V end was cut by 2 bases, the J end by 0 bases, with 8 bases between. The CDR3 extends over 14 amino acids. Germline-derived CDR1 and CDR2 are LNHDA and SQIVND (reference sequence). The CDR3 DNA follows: TGTGCCAGTAGTATATGGCAGGGCTCCTACGAGCAGTACTTC. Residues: CASSIWQGSYEQYF.

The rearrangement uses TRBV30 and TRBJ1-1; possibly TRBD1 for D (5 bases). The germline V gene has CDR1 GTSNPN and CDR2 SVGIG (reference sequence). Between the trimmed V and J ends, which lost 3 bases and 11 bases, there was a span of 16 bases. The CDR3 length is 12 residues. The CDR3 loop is CAWSPDLGGAFF. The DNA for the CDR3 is TGTGCCTGGAGCCCCGACCTTGGGGGGGCTTTCTTT.

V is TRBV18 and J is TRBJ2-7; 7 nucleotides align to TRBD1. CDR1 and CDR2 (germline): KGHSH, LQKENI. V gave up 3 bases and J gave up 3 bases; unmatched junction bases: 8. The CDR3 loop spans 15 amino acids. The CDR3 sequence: CASSPSGTEVYEQYF. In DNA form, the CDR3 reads TGTGCCAGCTCACCCTCCGGGACAGAGGTCTACGAGCAGTACTTC. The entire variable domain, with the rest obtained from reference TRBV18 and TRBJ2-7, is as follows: NAGVMQNPRHLVRRRGQEARLRCSPMKGHSHVYWYRQLPEEGLKFMVYLQKENIIDESGMPKERFSAEFPKEGPSILRIQQVVRGDSAAYFCASSPSGTEVYEQYFGPGTRLTVT.

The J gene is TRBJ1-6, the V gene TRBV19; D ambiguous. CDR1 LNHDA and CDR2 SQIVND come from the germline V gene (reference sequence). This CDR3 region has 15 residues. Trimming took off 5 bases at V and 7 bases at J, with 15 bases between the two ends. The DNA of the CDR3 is TGTGCCAGTAGTTCCTCGGGAAGTACCAATTCACCCCTCCACTTT. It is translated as CASSSSGSTNSPLHF. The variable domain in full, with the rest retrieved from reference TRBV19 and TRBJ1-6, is DGGITQSPKYLFRKEGQNVTLSCEQNLNHDAMYWYRQDPGQGLRLIYYSQIVNDFQKGDIAEGYSVSREKKESFPLTVTSAQKNPTAFYLCASSSSGSTNSPLHFGNGTRLTVT.

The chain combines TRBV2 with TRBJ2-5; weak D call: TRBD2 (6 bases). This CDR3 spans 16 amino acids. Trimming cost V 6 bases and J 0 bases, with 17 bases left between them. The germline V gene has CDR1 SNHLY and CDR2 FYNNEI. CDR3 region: CASREMGGTYQETQYF. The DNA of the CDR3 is TGTGCCAGCAGGGAGATGGGCGGGACTTACCAAGAGACCCAGTACTTC.

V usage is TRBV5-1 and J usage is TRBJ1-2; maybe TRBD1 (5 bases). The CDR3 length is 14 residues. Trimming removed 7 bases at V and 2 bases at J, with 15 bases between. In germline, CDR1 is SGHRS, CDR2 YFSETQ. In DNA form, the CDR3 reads TGCGCCAGCGGGAACGAGGGGCTAAACTATGGCTACACCTTC. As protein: CASGNEGLNYGYTF.

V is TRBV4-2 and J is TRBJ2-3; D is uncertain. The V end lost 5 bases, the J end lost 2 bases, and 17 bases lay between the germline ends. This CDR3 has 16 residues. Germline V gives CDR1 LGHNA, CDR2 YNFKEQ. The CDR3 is CASSSYLYGDTDTQYF. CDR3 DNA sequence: TGTGCCAGCAGCTCTTACCTATACGGAGACACAGATACGCAGTATTTT.

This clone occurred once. CDR3 bases: TGTGCCAGCAGTTACTCGACAGGGAGCGGGGCCAACGTCCTGACTTTC. Translated, it gives CASSYSTGSGANVLTF. This chain connects TRBV6-6 to TRBJ2-6; TRBD1 aligns across 7 bases. V was clipped by 0 bases and J by 4 bases; unmatched bases: 3. Germline CDR1 is MNHNY and CDR2 is SVGAGI (reference sequence). CDR3 length equals 16 residues.

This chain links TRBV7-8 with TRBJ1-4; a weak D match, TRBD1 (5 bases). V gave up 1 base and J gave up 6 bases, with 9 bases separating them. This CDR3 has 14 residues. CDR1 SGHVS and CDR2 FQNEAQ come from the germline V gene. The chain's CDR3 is CASSLGGSDEKLFF. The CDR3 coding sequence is TGTGCCAGCAGCTTAGGGGGGTCGGATGAAAAACTGTTTTTT. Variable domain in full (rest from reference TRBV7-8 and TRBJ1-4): GAGVSQSPRYKVAKRGQDVALRCDPISGHVSLFWYQQALGQGPEFLTYFQNEAQLDKSGLPSDRFFAERPEGSVSTLKIQRTQQEDSAVYLCASSLGGSDEKLFFGSGTQLSVL.

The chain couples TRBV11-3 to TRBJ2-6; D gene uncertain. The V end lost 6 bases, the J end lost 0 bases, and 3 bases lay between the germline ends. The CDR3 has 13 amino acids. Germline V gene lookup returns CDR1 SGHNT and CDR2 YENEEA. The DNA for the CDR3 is TGTGCCAGCAGTCGCTCTGGGGCCAACGTCCTGACTTTC. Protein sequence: CASSRSGANVLTF.

In nucleotides, the CDR3 is TGTGCCAGCAGTTTCACCGCGAGCTCCTATAATTCACCCCTCCACTTT. Translated, it gives CASSFTASSYNSPLHF. The chain is built from TRBV28 and TRBJ1-6; D unclear. Germline lookup yields CDR1 MDHEN and CDR2 SYDVKM. The CDR3 loop spans 16 amino acids. V gave up 3 bases and J gave up 0 bases, with 9 bases separating them.

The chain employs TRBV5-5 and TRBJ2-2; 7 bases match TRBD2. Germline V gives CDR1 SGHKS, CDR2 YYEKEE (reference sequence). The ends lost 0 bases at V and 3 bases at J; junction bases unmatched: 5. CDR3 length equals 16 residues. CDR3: CASSLGAGRYTGELFF. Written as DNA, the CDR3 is TGTGCCAGCAGCTTGGGAGCGGGGCGATACACCGGGGAGCTGTTTTTT.

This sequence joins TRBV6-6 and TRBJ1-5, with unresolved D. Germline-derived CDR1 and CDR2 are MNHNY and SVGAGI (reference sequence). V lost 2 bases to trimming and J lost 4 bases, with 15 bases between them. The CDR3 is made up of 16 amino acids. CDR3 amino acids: CASSYLATKANQPQHF. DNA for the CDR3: TGTGCCAGCAGTTACCTGGCTACAAAGGCTAATCAGCCCCAGCATTTT.

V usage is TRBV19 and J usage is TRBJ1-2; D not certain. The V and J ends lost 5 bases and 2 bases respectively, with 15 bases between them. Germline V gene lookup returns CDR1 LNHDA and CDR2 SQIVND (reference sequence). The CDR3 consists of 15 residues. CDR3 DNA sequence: TGTGCCAGTAGTGTCACGATGACGGGGAACTATGGCTACACCTTC. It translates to CASSVTMTGNYGYTF.

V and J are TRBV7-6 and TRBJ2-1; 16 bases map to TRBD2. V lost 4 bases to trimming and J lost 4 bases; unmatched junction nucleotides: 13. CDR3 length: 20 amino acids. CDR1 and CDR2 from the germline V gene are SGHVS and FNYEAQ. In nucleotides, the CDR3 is TGTGCCAGCAGCTCGATACCCGGGACTAGCGGGGGGGTAGGATACAATGAGCAGTTCTTC. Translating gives CASSSIPGTSGGVGYNEQFF.

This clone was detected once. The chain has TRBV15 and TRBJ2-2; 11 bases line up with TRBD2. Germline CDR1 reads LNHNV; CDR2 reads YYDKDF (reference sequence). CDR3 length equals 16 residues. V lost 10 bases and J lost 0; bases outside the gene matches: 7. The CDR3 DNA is TGTGCCAGCCGACTAGCGGGGTTCGCGAACACCGGGGAGCTGTTTTTT. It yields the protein CASRLAGFANTGELFF.

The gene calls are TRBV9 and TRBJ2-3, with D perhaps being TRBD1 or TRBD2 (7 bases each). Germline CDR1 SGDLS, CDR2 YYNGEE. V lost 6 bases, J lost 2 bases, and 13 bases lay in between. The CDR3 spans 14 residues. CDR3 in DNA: TGTGCCAGCACCAGGGGGGGGGCCACAGATACGCAGTATTTT. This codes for CASTRGGATDTQYF.

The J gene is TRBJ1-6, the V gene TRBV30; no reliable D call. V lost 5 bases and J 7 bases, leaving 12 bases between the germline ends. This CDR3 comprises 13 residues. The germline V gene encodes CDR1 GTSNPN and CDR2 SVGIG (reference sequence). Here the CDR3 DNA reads TGTGCCTGGGCGCGGCAGCCGAATTCACCCCTCCACTTT. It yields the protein CAWARQPNSPLHF.

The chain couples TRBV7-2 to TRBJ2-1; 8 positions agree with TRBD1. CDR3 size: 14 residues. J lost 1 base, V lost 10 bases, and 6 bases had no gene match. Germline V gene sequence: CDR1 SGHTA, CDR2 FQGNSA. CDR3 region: CATGRDRSYNEQFF. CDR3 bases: TGTGCCACGGGCCGGGACAGGTCCTACAATGAGCAGTTCTTC.

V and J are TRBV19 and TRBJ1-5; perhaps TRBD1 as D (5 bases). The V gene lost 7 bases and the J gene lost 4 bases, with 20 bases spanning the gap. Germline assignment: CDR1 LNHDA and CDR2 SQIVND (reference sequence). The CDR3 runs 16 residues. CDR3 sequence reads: CASTSSRGVKNQPQHF. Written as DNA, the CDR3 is TGTGCCAGTACCTCCTCTCGGGGGGTAAAAAATCAGCCCCAGCATTTT.

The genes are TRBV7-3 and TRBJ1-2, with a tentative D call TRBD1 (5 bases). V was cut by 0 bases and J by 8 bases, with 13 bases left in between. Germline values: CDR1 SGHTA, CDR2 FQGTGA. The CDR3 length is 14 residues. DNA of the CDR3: TGTGCCAGCAGCTTAACGGGGCCCCCGACGGGCTACACCTTC. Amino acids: CASSLTGPPTGYTF.